Listed here are 6 T cell receptor beta chains from one sample, sequenced in a study of T-cell reconstitution after alpha-beta-depleted transplantation in children. TCRbeta library construction was performed incorporating unique molecular identifiers. TCRdb passed the PCR reads through MiXCR, listing each CDR3 protein once. This table holds about 500,000 distinct CDR3 sequences, about an eighth found once. Sequences were derived from PBMCs, mostly from graft donor cells, sampled 180 days after TCRalphabeta/CD19-depleted stem cell transplant. The source is a female patient aged 2-15 years who had a stem cell transplant for aplastic anemia, so the T cells may come from the graft donor.

The chain employs TRBV6-5 and TRBJ1-1; 9 nucleotides agree with TRBD1. Germline CDR1 and CDR2: MNHEY and SVGAGI. The CDR3 length is 16 residues. V dropped 2 bases and J dropped 1; count of bases not matched to a gene: 5. CDR3 loop: CASSYGTGTTNTEAFF. For the CDR3, the DNA is TGTGCCAGCAGTTACGGGACAGGGACCACGAACACTGAAGCTTTCTTT.

This clonotype has only a few counts. CDR3 loop: CASSSMLGELFF. The CDR3 DNA follows: TGTGCCAGCAGCTCCATGCTCGGGGAGCTGTTTTTT. V is TRBV11-2 and J is TRBJ2-2, with D unclear. This CDR3 has 12 residues. Germline loops: CDR1 SGHAT, CDR2 FQNNGV. Trimming took 4 bases from V and 7 from J, leaving 7 bases between them.

In its sample, this clonotype was seen many times. CDR3 loop: CATSRGRATGRETQYF. The CDR3 DNA reads as TGTGCCACCAGCAGAGGACGGGCCACGGGGAGAGAGACCCAGTACTTC. The V gene is TRBV15, the J gene TRBJ2-5, with D maybe TRBD2 (5 bases). V was trimmed by 1 base and J by 4 bases, leaving 16 bases between them. In germline, CDR1 is LNHNV, CDR2 YYDKDF (reference sequence). CDR3 length: 16 residues.

The V and J genes are TRBV20-1 and TRBJ2-3, with 7 bases aligning to TRBD2. The CDR3 sequence is 14 residues long. Trimming cost V 3 bases and J 3 bases; bases outside gene matches: 6. Germline loops: CDR1 DFQATT, CDR2 SNEGSKA (reference sequence). The CDR3 nucleotides are TGCAGTGCTAGGTCCCCTAGCGGTACAGATACGCAGTATTTT. This gives the protein CSARSPSGTDTQYF.

This clonotype was seen a handful of times. The gene calls are TRBV7-2 and TRBJ2-1, with a possible D match to TRBD2 (6 bases). Germline CDR1 SGHTA, CDR2 FQGNSA. The CDR3 has 17 residues. V was trimmed by 1 base and J by 7 bases, leaving 20 bases between them. The chain's CDR3 is CASSLGVRGIGTNEQFF. The CDR3 DNA reads as TGTGCCAGCAGCTTAGGCGTTCGCGGGATCGGTACTAATGAGCAGTTCTTC.

The J gene is TRBJ1-2, the V gene TRBV7-9; D may be TRBD1 (6 bases). Trimming pared 4 bases from V and 3 bases from J, leaving 18 bases between. This CDR3 comprises 16 residues. Germline V CDR1 and CDR2: SEHNR, FQNEAQ (reference sequence). CDR3 nucleotide sequence: TGTGCCAGCAGCTCCCTAGGTGGCAGGGGTCACTATGGCTACACCTTC. The encoded protein is CASSSLGGRGHYGYTF.